The clone carrying this TCR beta chain was counted between two and nine times. The target antigen is unknown. This sample is part of a study of response to subunit inactivated influenza vaccine. TCRdb reanalysed the RT-PCR reads using MiXCR and keeps one entry per CDR3 protein. This sample carries 550,000 to 800,000 distinct CDR3 sequences, about 15% of them seen once, and the ten largest clones take 6% to 8%. The CDR3 contains 14 residues. V lost 6 bases and J 7 bases, leaving 16 bases between the germline ends. Germline V gene sequence: CDR1 SNHLY, CDR2 FYNNEI. Study-wide results and limits: Only a handful of new T cells, the authors suggested, are recruited with each seasonal influenza vaccination.

The material sequenced was PBMCs from blood, taken 14 to 15 days before vaccination. The sequence derives from a man over 45 who received an inactivated influenza vaccine. This chain connects TRBV2 to TRBJ1-5; tentatively, D is TRBD1 (5 bases). The CDR3 is CASSRDAREQPQHF. In DNA, the CDR3 is TGTGCCAGCAGCCGGGACGCCCGAGAGCAGCCCCAGCATTTT.